This entry describes one TCR beta chain. Its matching antigen is unknown. The treatment denotes: some 19 received Ad26.COV2.S at low or high dose, single or two shots; 5 received placebo; per-sample allocation not given. Sampling occurred on day 63 after the first vaccine or placebo injection. The data are from a study of Ad26.COV2.S vaccination and SARS-CoV-2 variants. Using immunoSEQ multiplex PCR, the repertoire was profiled, and TCRdb retains in-frame clones only, with some absent. There are under 400,000 clones in the sample; around 87% occur only once, and 3.4% lies in the top ten. Study findings and constraints: An underestimation of total T cell responses may have resulted from the TCR breadth and depth analyses.

CDR1 and CDR2 (germline): MNHEY, SVGAGI. Trimming at V came to 4 bases and at J to 2 bases, leaving 4 bases not matched to a gene. The CDR3 is 15 amino acids. The receptor comes from a person aged 18 to 65 who received the Ad26.COV2.S COVID-19 vaccine or a placebo. The chain couples TRBV6-5 to TRBJ2-3; 9 bases are a match to TRBD1. The sample here was peripheral blood, taken in a trial of Ad26.COV2.S vaccine versus placebo. The CDR3 sequence is CASSSGQGNTDTQYF. DNA of the CDR3: TGTGCCAGCAGTTCGGGACAGGGAAACACAGATACGCAGTATTTT.